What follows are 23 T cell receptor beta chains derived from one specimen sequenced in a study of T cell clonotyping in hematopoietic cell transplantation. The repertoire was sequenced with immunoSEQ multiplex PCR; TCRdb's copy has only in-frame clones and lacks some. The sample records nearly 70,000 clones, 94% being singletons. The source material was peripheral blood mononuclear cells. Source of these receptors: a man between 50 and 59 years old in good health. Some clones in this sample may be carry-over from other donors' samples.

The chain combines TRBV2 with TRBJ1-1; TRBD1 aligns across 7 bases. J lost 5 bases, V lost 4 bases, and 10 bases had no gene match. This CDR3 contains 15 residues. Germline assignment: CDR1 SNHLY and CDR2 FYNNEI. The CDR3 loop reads CASSVFRQGGTEAFF. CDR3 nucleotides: TGTGCCAGCAGTGTTTTCCGACAGGGTGGGACTGAAGCTTTCTTT.

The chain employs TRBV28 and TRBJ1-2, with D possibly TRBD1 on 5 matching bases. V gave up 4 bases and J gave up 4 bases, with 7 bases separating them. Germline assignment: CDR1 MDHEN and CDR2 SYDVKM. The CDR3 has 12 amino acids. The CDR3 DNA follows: TGTGCCAGCAGTTGGGGGGGCTATGGCTACACCTTC. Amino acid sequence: CASSWGGYGYTF.

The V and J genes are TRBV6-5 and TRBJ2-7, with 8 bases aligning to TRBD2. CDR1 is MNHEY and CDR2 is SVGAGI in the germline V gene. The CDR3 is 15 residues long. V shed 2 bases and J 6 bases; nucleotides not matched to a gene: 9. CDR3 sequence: CASSYSGGDSREQYF. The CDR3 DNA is TGTGCCAGCAGTTACAGCGGGGGCGATTCACGCGAGCAGTACTTC.

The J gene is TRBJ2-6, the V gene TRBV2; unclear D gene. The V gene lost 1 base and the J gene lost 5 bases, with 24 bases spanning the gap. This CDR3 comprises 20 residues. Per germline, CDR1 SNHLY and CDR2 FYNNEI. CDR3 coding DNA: TGTGCCAGCAGTGAAGAAGAGCCGTCCCTATACCCTGTTAGGGCCAACGTCCTGACTTTC. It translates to CASSEEEPSLYPVRANVLTF.

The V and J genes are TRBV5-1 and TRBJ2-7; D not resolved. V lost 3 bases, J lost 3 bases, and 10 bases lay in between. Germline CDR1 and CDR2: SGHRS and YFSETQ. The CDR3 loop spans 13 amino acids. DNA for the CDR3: TGCGCCAGCAGCTCTGAGAGTTTCTACGAGCAGTACTTC. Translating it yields CASSSESFYEQYF.

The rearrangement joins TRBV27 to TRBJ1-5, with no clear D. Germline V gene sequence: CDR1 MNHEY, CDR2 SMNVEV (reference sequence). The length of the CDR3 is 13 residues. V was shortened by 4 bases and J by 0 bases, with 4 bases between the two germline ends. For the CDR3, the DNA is TGTGCCAGCAGTTCACGTAGCAATCAGCCCCAGCATTTT. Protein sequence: CASSSRSNQPQHF.

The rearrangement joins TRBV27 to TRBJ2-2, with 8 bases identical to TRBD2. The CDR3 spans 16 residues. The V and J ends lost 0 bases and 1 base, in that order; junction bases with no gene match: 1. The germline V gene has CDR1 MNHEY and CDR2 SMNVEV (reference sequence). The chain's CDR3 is CASSLSSGMNTGELFF. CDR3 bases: TGTGCCAGCAGTTTATCTAGCGGGATGAACACCGGGGAGCTGTTTTTT.

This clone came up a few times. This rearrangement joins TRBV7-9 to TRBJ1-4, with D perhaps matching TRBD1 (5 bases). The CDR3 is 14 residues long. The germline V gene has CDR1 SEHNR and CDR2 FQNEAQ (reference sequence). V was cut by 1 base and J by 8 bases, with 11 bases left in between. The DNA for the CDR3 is TGTGCCAGCAGCTTAGATGGGGCTGAGGAAAAACTGTTTTTT. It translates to CASSLDGAEEKLFF. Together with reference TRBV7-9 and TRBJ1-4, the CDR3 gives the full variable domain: DTGVSQNPRHKITKRGQNVTFRCDPISEHNRLYWYRQTLGQGPEFLTYFQNEAQLEKSRLLSDRFSAERPKGSFSTLEIQRTEQGDSAMYLCASSLDGAEEKLFFGSGTQLSVL.

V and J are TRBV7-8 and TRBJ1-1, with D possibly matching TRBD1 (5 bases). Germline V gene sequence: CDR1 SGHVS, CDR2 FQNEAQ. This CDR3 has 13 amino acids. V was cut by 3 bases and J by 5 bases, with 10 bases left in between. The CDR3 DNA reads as TGTGCCAGCAGCTTGGGGGGTGGAACTGAAGCTTTCTTT. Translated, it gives CASSLGGGTEAFF.

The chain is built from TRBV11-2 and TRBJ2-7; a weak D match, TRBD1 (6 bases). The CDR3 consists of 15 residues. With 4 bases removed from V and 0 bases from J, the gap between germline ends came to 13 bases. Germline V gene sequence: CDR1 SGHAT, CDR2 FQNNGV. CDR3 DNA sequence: TGTGCCAGCAGCTACAGGGCCAGGAGCTCCTACGAGCAGTACTTC. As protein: CASSYRARSSYEQYF. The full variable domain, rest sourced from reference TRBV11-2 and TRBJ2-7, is EAGVAQSPRYKIIEKRQSVAFWCNPISGHATLYWYQQILGQGPKLLIQFQNNGVVDDSQLPKDRFSAERLKGVDSTLKIQPAKLEDSAVYLCASSYRARSSYEQYFGPGTRLTVT.

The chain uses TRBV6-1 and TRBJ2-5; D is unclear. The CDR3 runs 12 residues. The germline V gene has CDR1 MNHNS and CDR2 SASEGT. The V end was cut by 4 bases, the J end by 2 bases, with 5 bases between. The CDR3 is CASSAHQETQYF. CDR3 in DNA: TGTGCCAGCAGTGCCCATCAAGAGACCCAGTACTTC.

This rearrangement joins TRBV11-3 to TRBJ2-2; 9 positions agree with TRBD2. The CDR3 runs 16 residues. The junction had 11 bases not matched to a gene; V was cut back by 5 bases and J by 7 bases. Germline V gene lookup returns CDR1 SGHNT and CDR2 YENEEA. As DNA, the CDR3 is TGTGCCAGCAGCAGCCGACAGACTAGCGGCCGCGGGGAGCTGTTTTTT. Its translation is CASSSRQTSGRGELFF.

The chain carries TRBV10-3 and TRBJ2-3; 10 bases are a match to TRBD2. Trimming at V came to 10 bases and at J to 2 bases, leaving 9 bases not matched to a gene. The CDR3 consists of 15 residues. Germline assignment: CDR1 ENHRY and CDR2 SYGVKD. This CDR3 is CASSGGQTITDTQYF. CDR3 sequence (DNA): TGTGCCAGTAGCGGGGGGCAGACCATCACAGATACGCAGTATTTT.

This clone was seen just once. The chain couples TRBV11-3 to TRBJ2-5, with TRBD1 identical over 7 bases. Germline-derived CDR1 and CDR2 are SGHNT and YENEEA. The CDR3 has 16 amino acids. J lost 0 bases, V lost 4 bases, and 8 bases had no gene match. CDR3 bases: TGTGCCAGCAGCTGTTATCGGGACAGCTACCAAGAGACCCAGTACTTC. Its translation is CASSCYRDSYQETQYF.

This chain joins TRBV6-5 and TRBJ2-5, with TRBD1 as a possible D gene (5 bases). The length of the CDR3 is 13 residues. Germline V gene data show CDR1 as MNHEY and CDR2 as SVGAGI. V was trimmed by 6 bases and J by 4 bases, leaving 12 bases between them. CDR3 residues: CASSVQGAETQYF. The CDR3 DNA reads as TGTGCCAGCAGCGTCCAGGGTGCAGAGACCCAGTACTTC.

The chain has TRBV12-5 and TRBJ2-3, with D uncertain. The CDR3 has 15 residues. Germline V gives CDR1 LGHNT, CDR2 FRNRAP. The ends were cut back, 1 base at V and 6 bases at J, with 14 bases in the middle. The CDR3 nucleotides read TGTGCTAGTGGTTTGGACTCGTATACTAAGGATACGCAGTATTTT. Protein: CASGLDSYTKDTQYF.

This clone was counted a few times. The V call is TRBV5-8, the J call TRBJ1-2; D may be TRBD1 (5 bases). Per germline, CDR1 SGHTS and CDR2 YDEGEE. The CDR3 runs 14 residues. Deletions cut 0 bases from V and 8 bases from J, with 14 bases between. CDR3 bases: TGTGCCAGCAGCTTGGGGGGCCTGAGGGTCGGCTACACCTTC. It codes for CASSLGGLRVGYTF.

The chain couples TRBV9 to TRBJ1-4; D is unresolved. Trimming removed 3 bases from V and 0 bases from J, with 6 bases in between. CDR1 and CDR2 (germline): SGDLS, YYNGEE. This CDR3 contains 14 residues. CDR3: CASSDGATNEKLFF. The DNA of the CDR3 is TGTGCCAGCAGCGACGGCGCAACTAATGAAAAACTGTTTTTT.

CDR3 residues: CASSGELEHGETQYF. CDR3 nucleotides: TGTGCCAGCAGCGGAGAGCTGGAACACGGGGAGACCCAGTACTTC. This rearrangement joins TRBV9 to TRBJ2-5; D uncertain. The CDR3 consists of 15 residues. CDR1 and CDR2 (germline): SGDLS, YYNGEE. V gave up 3 bases and J gave up 5 bases, with 17 bases separating them.

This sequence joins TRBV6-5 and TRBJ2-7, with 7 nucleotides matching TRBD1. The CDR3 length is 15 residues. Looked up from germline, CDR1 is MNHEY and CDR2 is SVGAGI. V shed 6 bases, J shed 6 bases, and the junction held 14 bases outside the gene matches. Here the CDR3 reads CASSPATGTAIEQYF. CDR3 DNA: TGTGCCAGCAGCCCCGCGACAGGGACGGCTATCGAGCAGTACTTC.

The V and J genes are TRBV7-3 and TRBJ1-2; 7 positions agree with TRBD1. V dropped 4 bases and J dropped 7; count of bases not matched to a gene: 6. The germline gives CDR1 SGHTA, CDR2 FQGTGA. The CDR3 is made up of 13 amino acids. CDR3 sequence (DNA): TGTGCCAGCAGCTACCGGACAGGAGGTGGCTACACCTTC. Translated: CASSYRTGGGYTF. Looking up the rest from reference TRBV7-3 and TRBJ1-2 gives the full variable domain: GAGVSQTPSNKVTEKGKYVELRCDPISGHTALYWYRQSLGQGPEFLIYFQGTGAADDSGLPNDRFFAVRPEGSVSTLKIQRTERGDSAVYLCASSYRTGGGYTFGSGTRLTVV.

DNA for the CDR3: TGTGCCAGCAGCTTTCGGAAAAGCAATCAGCCCCAGCATTTT. Translation gives CASSFRKSNQPQHF. V and J are TRBV5-8 and TRBJ1-5; D call uncertain. Trimming stripped 2 bases from V and 1 base from J, with 7 bases between. The CDR3 has 14 residues. Germline assignment: CDR1 SGHTS and CDR2 YDEGEE.

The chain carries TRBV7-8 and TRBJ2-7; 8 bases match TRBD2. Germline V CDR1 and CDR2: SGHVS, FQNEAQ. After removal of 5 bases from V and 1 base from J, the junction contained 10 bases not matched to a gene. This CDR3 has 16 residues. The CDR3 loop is CASSITLAAPSYEQYF. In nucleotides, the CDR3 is TGTGCCAGCAGCATAACACTAGCGGCGCCATCCTACGAGCAGTACTTC.